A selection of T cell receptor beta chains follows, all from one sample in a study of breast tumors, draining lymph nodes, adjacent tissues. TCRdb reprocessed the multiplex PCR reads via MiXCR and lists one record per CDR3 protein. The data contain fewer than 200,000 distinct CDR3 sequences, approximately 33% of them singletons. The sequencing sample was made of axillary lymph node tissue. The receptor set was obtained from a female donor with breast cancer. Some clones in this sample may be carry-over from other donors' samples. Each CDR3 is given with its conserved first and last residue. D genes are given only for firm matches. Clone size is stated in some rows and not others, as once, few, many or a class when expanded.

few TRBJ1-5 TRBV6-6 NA CASSHSDGSNQPQHF TGTGCCAGCAGTCACTCGGACGGAAGCAATCAGCCCCAGCATTTT
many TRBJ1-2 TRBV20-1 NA CSARDPRGFGYTF TGCAGTGCTAGAGATCCCAGGGGATTTGGCTACACCTTC
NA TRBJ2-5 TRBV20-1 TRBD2 CSATGLAGGPRGETQYF TGCAGTGCGACCGGACTAGCGGGGGGGCCGCGGGGAGAGACCCAGTACTTC
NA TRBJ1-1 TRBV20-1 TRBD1 CSASRAGTANTGAFF TGCAGTGCTAGTCGCGCTGGGACAGCGAACACTGGAGCTTTCTTT
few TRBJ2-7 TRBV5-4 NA CASTLGQSGSGPYEQYF TGTGCCAGCACGCTGGGACAGAGCGGGAGCGGTCCCTACGAGCAGTACTTC
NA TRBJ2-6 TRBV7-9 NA CASSFLTDNVLTF TGTGCCAGCAGCTTCCTCACAGACAACGTCCTGACTTTC
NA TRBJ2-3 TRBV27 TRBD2 CASSSRLAGGPPSTQYF TGTGCCAGCAGTTCCCGACTAGCGGGGGGGCCCCCGTCCACGCAGTATTTT
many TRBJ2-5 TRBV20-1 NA CSAMGRVQETQYF TGCAGTGCTATGGGCAGGGTTCAAGAGACCCAGTACTTC
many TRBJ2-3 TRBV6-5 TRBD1 CASGPTGGGWTDTQYF TGTGCCAGCGGCCCAACAGGGGGCGGTTGGACAGATACGCAGTATTTT
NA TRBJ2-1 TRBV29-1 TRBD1 CSVGGQGGPSYNEQFF TGCAGCGTTGGGGGACAGGGGGGGCCCTCGTACAATGAGCAGTTCTTC
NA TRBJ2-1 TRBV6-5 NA CASSYGGGNYNEQFF TGTGCCAGCAGTTACGGAGGGGGGAATTACAATGAGCAGTTCTTC